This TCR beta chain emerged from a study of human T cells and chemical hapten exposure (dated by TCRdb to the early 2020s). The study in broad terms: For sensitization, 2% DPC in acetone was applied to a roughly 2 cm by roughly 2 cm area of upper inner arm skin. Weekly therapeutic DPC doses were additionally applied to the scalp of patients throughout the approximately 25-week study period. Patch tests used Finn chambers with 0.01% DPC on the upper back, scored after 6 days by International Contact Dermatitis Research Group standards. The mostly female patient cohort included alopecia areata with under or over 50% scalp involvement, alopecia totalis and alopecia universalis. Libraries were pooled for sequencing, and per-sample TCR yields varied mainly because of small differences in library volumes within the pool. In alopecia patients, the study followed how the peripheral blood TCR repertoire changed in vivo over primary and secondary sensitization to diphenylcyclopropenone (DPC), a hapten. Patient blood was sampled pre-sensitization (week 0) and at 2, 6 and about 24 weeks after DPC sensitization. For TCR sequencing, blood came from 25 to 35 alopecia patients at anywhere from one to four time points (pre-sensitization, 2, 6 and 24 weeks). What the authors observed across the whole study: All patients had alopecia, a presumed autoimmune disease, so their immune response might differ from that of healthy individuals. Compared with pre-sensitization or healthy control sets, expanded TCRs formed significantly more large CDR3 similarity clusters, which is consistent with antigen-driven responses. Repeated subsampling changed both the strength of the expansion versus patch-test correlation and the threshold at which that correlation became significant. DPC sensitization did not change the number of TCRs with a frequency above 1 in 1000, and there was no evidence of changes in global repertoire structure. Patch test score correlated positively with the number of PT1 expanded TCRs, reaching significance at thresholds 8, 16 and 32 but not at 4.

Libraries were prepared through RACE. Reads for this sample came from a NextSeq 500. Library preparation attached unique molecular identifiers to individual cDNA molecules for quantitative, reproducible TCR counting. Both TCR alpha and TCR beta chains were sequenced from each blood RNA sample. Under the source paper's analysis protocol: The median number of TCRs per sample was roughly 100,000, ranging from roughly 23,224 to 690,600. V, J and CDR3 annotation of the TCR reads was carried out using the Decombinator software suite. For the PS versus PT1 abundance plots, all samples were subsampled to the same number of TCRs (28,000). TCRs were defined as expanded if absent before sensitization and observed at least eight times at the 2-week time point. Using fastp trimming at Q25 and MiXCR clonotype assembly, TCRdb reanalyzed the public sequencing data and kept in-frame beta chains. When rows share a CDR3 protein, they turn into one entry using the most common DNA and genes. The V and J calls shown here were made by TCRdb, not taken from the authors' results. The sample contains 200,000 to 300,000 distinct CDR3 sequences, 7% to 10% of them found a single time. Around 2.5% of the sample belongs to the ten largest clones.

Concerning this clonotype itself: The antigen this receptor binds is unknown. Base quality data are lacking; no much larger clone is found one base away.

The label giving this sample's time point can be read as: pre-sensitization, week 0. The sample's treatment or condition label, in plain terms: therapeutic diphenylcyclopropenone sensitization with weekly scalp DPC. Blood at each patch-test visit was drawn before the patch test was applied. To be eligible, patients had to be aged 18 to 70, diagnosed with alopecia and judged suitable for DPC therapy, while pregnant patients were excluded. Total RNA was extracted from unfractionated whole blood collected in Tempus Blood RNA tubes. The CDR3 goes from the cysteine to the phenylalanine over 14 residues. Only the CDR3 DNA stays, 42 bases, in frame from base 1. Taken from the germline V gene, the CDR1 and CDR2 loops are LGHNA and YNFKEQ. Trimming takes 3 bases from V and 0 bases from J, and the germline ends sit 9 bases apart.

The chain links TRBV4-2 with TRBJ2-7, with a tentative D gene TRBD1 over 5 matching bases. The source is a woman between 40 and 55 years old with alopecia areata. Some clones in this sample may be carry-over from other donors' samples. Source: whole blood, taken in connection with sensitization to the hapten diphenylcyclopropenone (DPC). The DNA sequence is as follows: TGTGCCAGCAGCCAGACAGTAAGCTCCTACGAGCAGTACTTC. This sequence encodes CASSQTVSSYEQYF.